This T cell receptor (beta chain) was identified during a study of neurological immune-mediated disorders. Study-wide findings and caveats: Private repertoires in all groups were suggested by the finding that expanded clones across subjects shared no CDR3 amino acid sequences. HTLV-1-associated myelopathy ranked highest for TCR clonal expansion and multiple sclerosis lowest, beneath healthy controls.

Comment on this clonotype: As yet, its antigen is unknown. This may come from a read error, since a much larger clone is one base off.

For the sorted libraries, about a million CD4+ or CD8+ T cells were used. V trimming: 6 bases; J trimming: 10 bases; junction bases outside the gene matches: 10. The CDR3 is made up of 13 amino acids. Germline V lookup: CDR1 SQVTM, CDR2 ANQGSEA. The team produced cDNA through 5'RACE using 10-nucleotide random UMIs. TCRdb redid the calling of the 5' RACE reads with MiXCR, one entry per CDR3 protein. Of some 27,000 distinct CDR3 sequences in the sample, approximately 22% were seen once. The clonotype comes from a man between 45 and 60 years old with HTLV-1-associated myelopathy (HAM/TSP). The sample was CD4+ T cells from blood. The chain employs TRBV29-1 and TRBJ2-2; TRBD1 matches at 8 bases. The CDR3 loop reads CSVGQGIGVELFF. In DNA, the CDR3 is TGCAGCGTCGGACAGGGAATTGGCGTGGAGCTGTTTTTT.